The next 9 T cell receptor beta chains were all read from a single sample in a study of blood T cell repertoires in COVID-19. Assay used: immunoSEQ multiplex PCR; TCRdb lists only in-frame clones, some missing. The table shows more than 250,000 clones, with about 90% occurring only once. Sequenced sample: peripheral blood. The receptors originated from a woman aged 45-60 years with COVID-19, enrolled during active disease.

To note about this clone: The sample has other DNA sequences that encode this CDR3 too. The chain couples TRBV7-8 to TRBJ1-5; 7 positions agree with TRBD1. V gave up 5 bases and J gave up 5 bases; unmatched junction bases: 3. Germline-derived CDR1 and CDR2 are SGHVS and FQNEAQ. The CDR3 extends over 13 amino acids. This chain's CDR3 is CASSPDRDQPQHF. As DNA, the CDR3 is TGTGCCAGCAGCCCAGACAGGGATCAGCCCCAGCATTTT. Full variable domain (rest looked up from reference TRBV7-8 and TRBJ1-5): GAGVSQSPRYKVAKRGQDVALRCDPISGHVSLFWYQQALGQGPEFLTYFQNEAQLDKSGLPSDRFFAERPEGSVSTLKIQRTQQEDSAVYLCASSPDRDQPQHFGDGTRLSIL.

The gene calls are TRBV7-2 and TRBJ2-7, with TRBD2 matching 7 bases. With V trimmed by 2 bases and J by 1 base, 11 bases remained unmatched. The CDR3 has 17 residues. Germline V lookup: CDR1 SGHTA, CDR2 FQGNSA. The CDR3 sequence is CASSLWVFGRESYEQYF. The CDR3, as DNA: TGTGCCAGCAGCTTATGGGTGTTTGGGCGGGAGTCCTACGAGCAGTACTTC.

The chain recombines TRBV15 with TRBJ2-1; D is ambiguous. CDR1 is LNHNV and CDR2 is YYDKDF in the germline V gene (reference sequence). The CDR3 covers 14 residues. With 7 bases removed from V and 6 bases from J, the gap between germline ends came to 16 bases. CDR3 nucleotide sequence: TGTGCCACCAATAAAGGCGGAGCGCCCAATGAGCAGTTCTTC. Translated: CATNKGGAPNEQFF.

DNA for the CDR3: TGTGCCAGCAGCTTAGATCCGGGAAGCACAGATACGCAGTATTTT. Translating gives CASSLDPGSTDTQYF. V and J are TRBV7-2 and TRBJ2-3; weak D call: TRBD2 (5 bases). CDR1 and CDR2 (germline): SGHTA, FQGNSA. V shed 1 base and J shed 0 bases, with 8 bases lying between them. The CDR3 is 15 amino acids.

The chain recombines TRBV2 with TRBJ2-7, with D perhaps TRBD1 (6 bases). V was pared by 6 bases and J by 3 bases, with 12 bases between. The germline V gene encodes CDR1 SNHLY and CDR2 FYNNEI. The CDR3 has 13 residues. CDR3 sequence (DNA): TGTGCCAGCAGGGGGACAAAAGGCTACGAGCAGTACTTC. Amino acid sequence: CASRGTKGYEQYF.

The rearrangement uses TRBV13 and TRBJ2-7; perhaps TRBD2 as D (6 bases). Germline V lookup: CDR1 PRHDT, CDR2 FYEKMQ (reference sequence). Trimming removed 1 base at V and 3 bases at J, with 10 bases between. The CDR3 has 14 residues. CDR3 region: CASSLAGADYEQYF. DNA of the CDR3: TGTGCCAGCAGCTTAGCGGGAGCTGACTACGAGCAGTACTTC.

The chain links TRBV18 to TRBJ1-1, with TRBD1 as a possible D gene (5 bases). The germline V gene encodes CDR1 KGHSH and CDR2 LQKENI. The CDR3 spans 14 residues. Trimming removed 0 bases at V and 5 bases at J, with 10 bases between. CDR3 residues: CASSPPRQLTEAFF. CDR3 sequence (DNA): TGTGCCAGCTCACCACCTAGACAGCTAACTGAAGCTTTCTTT.

The CDR3 sequence is CASTPGMGQGRSLSQGYTF. In DNA form, the CDR3 reads TGTGCCAGCACCCCCGGCATGGGACAGGGGCGATCATTGAGTCAAGGCTACACCTTC. This sequence joins TRBV2 and TRBJ1-2, with TRBD1 identical over 10 bases. V trimming: 7 bases; J trimming: 8 bases; junction bases outside the gene matches: 25. The CDR3 has 19 residues. Germline CDR1 SNHLY, CDR2 FYNNEI.

The chain recombines TRBV19 with TRBJ2-7; no clear D gene. Germline assignment: CDR1 LNHDA and CDR2 SQIVND (reference sequence). The CDR3 is made up of 15 amino acids. V gave up 5 bases and J gave up 3 bases, with 17 bases separating them. The DNA of the CDR3 is TGTGCCAGTAGTTTCGATTACTCTACCCTCTACGAGCAGTACTTC. Translated, it gives CASSFDYSTLYEQYF.